One T cell receptor (beta chain) is described in this entry. Assay: immunoSEQ multiplex PCR; the TCRdb copy retains only in-frame clones and omits some. Seen here are some 25,000 clones, around 84% observed once, and the top ten hold 4% to 6%. This record belongs to a study of ipilimumab plus nivolumab after autologous stem cell transplantation. Turning to the study itself: Patients received a median of 5 ipilimumab and roughly 8 nivolumab doses.

Checkpoint therapy with ipilimumab 1 mg/kg began 14 to 28 days after transplant. Patients received nivolumab 3 mg/kg at weeks 1, 4, 7, 10, then fortnightly to week 26. The sequence derives from a male donor with diffuse large B-cell lymphoma. The specimen was PBMCs, collected in a trial of ipilimumab plus nivolumab as post-transplant consolidation.

The CDR3: CAGGTGANTGELFF. The DNA of the CDR3 is TGTGCCGGAGGGACAGGAGCAAACACCGGGGAGCTGTTTTTT. This rearrangement joins TRBV7-9 to TRBJ2-2; 8 bases fit TRBD1. With V trimmed by 11 bases and J by 2 bases, 7 bases remained unmatched. Germline values: CDR1 SEHNR, CDR2 FQNEAQ (reference sequence). This CDR3 comprises 14 residues. Supplemented by reference TRBV7-9 and TRBJ2-2, the full variable domain reads DTGVSQNPRHKITKRGQNVTFRCDPISEHNRLYWYRQTLGQGPEFLTYFQNEAQLEKSRLLSDRFSAERPKGSFSTLEIQRTEQGDSAMYLCAGGTGANTGELFFGEGSRLTVL.